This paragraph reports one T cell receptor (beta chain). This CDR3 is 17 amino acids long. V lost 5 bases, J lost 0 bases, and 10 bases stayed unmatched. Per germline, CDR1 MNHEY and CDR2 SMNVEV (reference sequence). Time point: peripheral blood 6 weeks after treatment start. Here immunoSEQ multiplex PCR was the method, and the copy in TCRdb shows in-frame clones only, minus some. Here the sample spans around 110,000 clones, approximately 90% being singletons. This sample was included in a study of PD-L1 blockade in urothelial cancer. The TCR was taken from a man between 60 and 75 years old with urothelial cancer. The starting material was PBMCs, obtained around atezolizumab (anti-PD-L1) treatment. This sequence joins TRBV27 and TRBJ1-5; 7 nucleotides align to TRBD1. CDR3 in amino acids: CASSPRGTANSNQPQHF. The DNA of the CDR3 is TGTGCCAGCAGTCCACGTGGGACAGCGAATAGCAATCAGCCCCAGCATTTT.